Each of the 19 T cell receptor beta chains below was sequenced from the same sample in a study of control samples from healthy donors and cancer patients. The table came from immunoSEQ multiplex PCR; TCRdb's copy has only in-frame clones and leaves some out. The table includes over 150,000 clones, about 94% detected once. The specimen sequenced was blood. These receptors were taken from a man aged 35 to 55 in good health.

This chain links TRBV2 with TRBJ2-2, with 9 bases that match TRBD1. Germline trimming cut 4 bases from V and 3 bases from J; bases unmatched to any gene: 3. Germline V gene data show CDR1 as SNHLY and CDR2 as FYNNEI. The CDR3 loop spans 15 amino acids. This CDR3 is CASSARQGDTGELFF. The CDR3 DNA reads as TGTGCCAGCAGTGCTAGACAGGGGGACACCGGGGAGCTGTTTTTT.

This chain joins TRBV24-1 and TRBJ2-5; D possibly corresponds to TRBD2 (5 bases). This CDR3 region has 13 residues. V was pared by 0 bases and J by 4 bases, with 5 bases between. In germline, CDR1 is KGHDR, CDR2 SFDVKD. Here the CDR3 reads CATSDLGGETQYF. The CDR3 nucleotides are TGTGCCACCAGTGATTTGGGAGGAGAGACCCAGTACTTC.

This chain links TRBV2 with TRBJ1-2; D remains ambiguous. Germline CDR1 reads SNHLY; CDR2 reads FYNNEI. V dropped 9 bases and J dropped 7 bases, with 12 bases sitting between them. The CDR3 extends over 11 amino acids. CDR3 sequence reads: CASNRRSGYTF. The CDR3 bases are TGTGCCAGTAACCGGAGGTCTGGCTACACCTTC.

The J gene is TRBJ2-7, the V gene TRBV4-1; D perhaps matches TRBD1 (5 bases). V was cut by 4 bases and J by 5 bases, with 15 bases left in between. This CDR3 spans 14 amino acids. Germline loops: CDR1 MGHRA, CDR2 YSYEKL. CDR3 region: CASSPAGRFHEQYF. The DNA for the CDR3 is TGCGCCAGCAGCCCGGCAGGGCGGTTCCACGAGCAGTACTTC.

This sequence joins TRBV6-1 and TRBJ1-5; TRBD1 aligns across 10 bases. The CDR3 has 17 residues. Trimming took 4 bases from V and 0 from J; bases not matched to a gene: 6. Germline CDR1 is MNHNS and CDR2 is SASEGT. The CDR3 spells CASSVSWTGGSNQPQHF. DNA for the CDR3: TGTGCCAGCAGTGTTTCTTGGACAGGGGGTAGCAATCAGCCCCAGCATTTT.

In DNA form, the CDR3 reads TGTGCCACCAGCAGAGTTGAGGGCTGGTACGAGCAGTACTTC. Protein product: CATSRVEGWYEQYF. V is TRBV15 and J is TRBJ2-7; weak D call: TRBD2 (5 bases). CDR1 and CDR2 from the germline V gene are LNHNV and YYDKDF (reference sequence). CDR3 length: 14 residues. The ends were cut back, 1 base at V and 4 bases at J, with 11 bases in the middle. The full variable domain, rest sourced from reference TRBV15 and TRBJ2-7, is DAMVIQNPRYQVTQFGKPVTLSCSQTLNHNVMYWYQQKSSQAPKLLFHYYDKDFNNEADTPDNFQSRRPNTSFCFLDIRSPGLGDTAMYLCATSRVEGWYEQYFGPGTRLTVT.

The J gene is TRBJ1-6, the V gene TRBV5-4; TRBD1 matches 9 bases. After removal of 4 bases from V and 10 bases from J, the junction contained 6 bases not matched to a gene. CDR3 length equals 14 residues. The germline V gene encodes CDR1 SGHNT and CDR2 YYREEE (reference sequence). The CDR3, as DNA: TGTGCCAGCAGCCGGGGACAGGGTGACTCACCCCTCCACTTT. Protein product: CASSRGQGDSPLHF.

CDR3 sequence (DNA): TGTGCCAGCAGTTTTCAGGCAGGTTCTAGTCGCCTCCACTTT. Translated: CASSFQAGSSRLHF. The chain carries TRBV28 and TRBJ1-6; D is unresolved. V was pared by 3 bases and J by 15 bases, with 18 bases between. The germline CDR1 and CDR2 sequences are MDHEN and SYDVKM. The CDR3 is made up of 14 amino acids.

The chain has TRBV29-1 and TRBJ2-5; D call uncertain. This CDR3 contains 12 residues. Germline lookup yields CDR1 SQVTM and CDR2 ANQGSEA. Trimming stripped 2 bases from V and 6 bases from J, with 10 bases between. The CDR3 sequence: CSVEKIAKTQYF. Here the CDR3 DNA reads TGCAGCGTTGAAAAGATCGCGAAGACCCAGTACTTC. The variable domain in full, completed from reference TRBV29-1 and TRBJ2-5, reads SAVISQKPSRDICQRGTSLTIQCQVDSQVTMMFWYRQQPGQSLTLIATANQGSEATYESGFVIDKFPISRPNLTFSTLTVSNMSPEDSSIYLCSVEKIAKTQYFGPGTRLLVL.

The chain uses TRBV7-9 and TRBJ2-4; a possible D gene is TRBD2 (6 bases). The CDR3 is made up of 14 amino acids. Trimming removed 6 bases at V and 4 bases at J, with 13 bases between. Per the germline V gene, CDR1 is SEHNR and CDR2 is FQNEAQ (reference sequence). CDR3 sequence reads: CASSVLGLKNIQYF. In DNA form, the CDR3 reads TGTGCCAGCAGTGTCCTCGGACTAAAAAACATTCAGTACTTC. The full variable domain, its missing parts supplied by reference TRBV7-9 and TRBJ2-4, is DTGVSQNPRHKITKRGQNVTFRCDPISEHNRLYWYRQTLGQGPEFLTYFQNEAQLEKSRLLSDRFSAERPKGSFSTLEIQRTEQGDSAMYLCASSVLGLKNIQYFGAGTRLSVL.

To note about this clone: The junction does not match germline at one end; this may be a read error. The CDR3 reads CASSLNGGRQTDF. The CDR3 DNA reads as TGTGCCAGCAGCTTAAACGGGGGTCGACAGACGGACTTC. The chain joins TRBV7-2 to TRBJ2-5; weak D call: TRBD2 (6 bases). The CDR3 spans 13 residues. The germline CDR1 and CDR2 sequences are SGHTA and FQGNSA.

The gene calls are TRBV7-9 and TRBJ1-2, with D unclear. The CDR3 sequence is 15 residues long. V lost 5 bases and J lost 2, with 15 bases in between. CDR1 and CDR2 (germline): SEHNR, FQNEAQ (reference sequence). The CDR3 region is CASSPAGSRNYGYTF. The CDR3 DNA sequence: TGTGCCAGCAGCCCGGCGGGCAGCCGAAACTATGGCTACACCTTC.

The chain couples TRBV20-1 to TRBJ1-4; D is undetermined. In germline, CDR1 is DFQATT, CDR2 SNEGSKA (reference sequence). V lost 3 bases and J lost 1, with 12 bases in between. The CDR3 has 15 amino acids. CDR3 bases: TGCAGTGCTAGTCCGGGGTGGAGAACTAATGAAAAACTGTTTTTT. Translated: CSASPGWRTNEKLFF.

This chain joins TRBV30 and TRBJ1-6, with D unresolved. Germline values: CDR1 GTSNPN, CDR2 SVGIG (reference sequence). V was shortened by 0 bases and J by 6 bases, with 9 bases between the two germline ends. This CDR3 comprises 14 residues. CDR3 coding DNA: TGTGCCTGGAGTGTATACGGCAGTAATTCACCCCTCCACTTT. Encoded protein: CAWSVYGSNSPLHF.

The chain combines TRBV5-5 with TRBJ1-2; D might be TRBD1 (5 bases). V lost 1 base to trimming and J lost 3 bases, with 13 bases between them. Germline V gene sequence: CDR1 SGHKS, CDR2 YYEKEE (reference sequence). The CDR3 is 15 residues long. The CDR3 here is CASSLRQSLYYGYTF. Here the CDR3 DNA reads TGTGCCAGCAGCTTGCGACAGTCGCTTTACTATGGCTACACCTTC.

The rearrangement links TRBV5-6 to TRBJ1-4; 9 nucleotides align to TRBD1. J lost 7 bases, V lost 4 bases, and 5 bases had no gene match. This CDR3 has 14 residues. The germline gives CDR1 SGHDT, CDR2 YYEEEE. CDR3 sequence: CASSLGQGSEKLFF. The CDR3 DNA sequence: TGTGCCAGCAGCCTAGGACAGGGGTCTGAAAAACTGTTTTTT. The whole variable domain, filled in from reference TRBV5-6 and TRBJ1-4, reads DAGVTQSPTHLIKTRGQQVTLRCSPKSGHDTVSWYQQALGQGPQFIFQYYEEEERQRGNFPDRFSGHQFPNYSSELNVNALLLGDSALYLCASSLGQGSEKLFFGSGTQLSVL.

The rearrangement uses TRBV27 and TRBJ1-1; tentative D call: TRBD1 (5 bases). Between the trimmed V and J ends, which lost 6 bases and 4 bases, there was a span of 12 bases. The CDR3 consists of 13 residues. CDR1 and CDR2 from the germline V gene are MNHEY and SMNVEV (reference sequence). CDR3 bases: TGTGCCAGCAGCCTCTTTGGGGGCACTGAAGCTTTCTTT. As protein: CASSLFGGTEAFF.

This rearrangement joins TRBV24-1 to TRBJ1-2; D unresolved. CDR1 KGHDR and CDR2 SFDVKD come from the germline V gene. The CDR3 is 12 residues long. V lost 3 bases and J lost 7, with 8 bases in between. The CDR3 bases are TGTGCCACCAGTGATCCTCTTGGTGGCTACACCTTC. As protein: CATSDPLGGYTF.

This chain uses TRBV5-1 with TRBJ1-1, with a possible D match to TRBD1 (5 bases). The CDR3 sequence is 14 residues long. The V end was cut by 4 bases, the J end by 5 bases, with 15 bases between. CDR1 is SGHRS, CDR2 YFSETQ, per germline. The CDR3 DNA follows: TGCGCCAGCAGCCTGAACAGGAAAGGAACTGAAGCTTTCTTT. Encoded protein: CASSLNRKGTEAFF. The complete variable domain, with remaining parts taken from reference TRBV5-1 and TRBJ1-1, reads KAGVTQTPRYLIKTRGQQVTLSCSPISGHRSVSWYQQTPGQGLQFLFEYFSETQRNKGNFPGRFSGRQFSNSRSEMNVSTLELGDSALYLCASSLNRKGTEAFFGQGTRLTVV.